This entry describes one T cell receptor (beta chain). The source of the sample is a study of blood T cell repertoires in COVID-19. Methods used by the authors: Counts of nucleated cells, estimated from reference gene primer amplification, were obtained. Measured with immunoSEQ multiplex PCR; TCRdb has only the in-frame clones, and not every one. V and J calls and clone size are copied from that table; D and trimming were computed from the DNA. The sample carries 35,000 to 50,000 clones, around 90% recorded once. J lost 8 bases, V lost 5 bases, and 9 bases had no gene match. The CDR3 runs to 14 residues. The germline V gene has CDR1 SGHAT and CDR2 FQNNGV.

The J gene is TRBJ2-1, the V gene TRBV11-2, with TRBD1 matching 7 bases. This TCR was recovered from a woman of 80 years or more with active COVID-19. The sample consisted of peripheral blood. CDR3 loop: CASSRLRGPDEQFF. CDR3 in DNA: TGTGCCAGCAGCCGACTAAGGGGGCCTGATGAGCAGTTCTTC.